Only a few counts were recorded for the clone carrying this TCR beta chain. Antigen specificity is unknown. These data are taken from a study of blood T cells in healthy people across ages. Study conclusions and caveats: Because donor CMV status was unknown, expanded clonotype changes were possibly confounded. Unsorted PBMCs ruled out conclusive naive versus antigen-experienced comparison.

With a J-beta primer mix and a sample-barcoded 5' primer, a second PCR ran roughly 7 to 11 cycles. TCRdb re-derived calls from the 5' RACE reads in MiXCR, one entry per CDR3 protein. The table lists over 550,000 distinct CDR3 sequences, roughly 30% of them singletons. Every participating donor contributed approximately 9.5 milliliters of peripheral blood through a draw. V trimming: 4 bases; J trimming: 6 bases; junction bases outside the gene matches: 11. Germline assignment: CDR1 SEHNR and CDR2 FQNEAQ (reference sequence). The CDR3 extends over 15 amino acids. The sequence derives from an elderly woman in good health. The sequencing input was blood. The chain couples TRBV7-9 to TRBJ1-1; 7 nucleotides line up with TRBD1. The CDR3 region is CASSSPGQALAEAFF. The CDR3 DNA is TGTGCCAGCAGCTCTCCAGGACAGGCTCTTGCTGAAGCTTTCTTT.